Following are 5 T cell receptor beta chains from one sample sequenced in a study of early T cells in non-severe SARS-CoV-2 infection. TCRdb processed the 5' RACE reads anew with MiXCR; each CDR3 protein has one entry. Counted here are some 71,000 distinct CDR3 sequences, about 9.1% occurring once; the ten biggest clones make up around 15%. The source was whole blood, collected at baseline. These receptor sequences come from an adult who was a healthcare worker with PCR-confirmed SARS-CoV-2 infection or an uninfected control (not recorded which).

The chain employs TRBV5-1 and TRBJ1-1; D perhaps matches TRBD1 (5 bases). The V and J ends lost 2 bases and 1 base respectively, with 12 bases between them. This CDR3 contains 15 residues. Germline V gene sequence: CDR1 SGHRS, CDR2 YFSETQ. Here the CDR3 DNA reads TGCGCCAGCAGCTTAGTGGGGCGGGCGAACACTGAAGCTTTCTTT. This codes for CASSLVGRANTEAFF.

This clonotype was recorded many times. The gene calls are TRBV27 and TRBJ2-1; the match to TRBD2 covers 7 bases. Unmatched junction bases numbered 10, after V lost 2 bases and J lost 9 bases. Germline-derived CDR1 and CDR2 are MNHEY and SMNVEV (reference sequence). This CDR3 has 15 residues. The CDR3 reads CASSLESAGRGEQFF. The DNA for the CDR3 is TGTGCCAGCAGTTTAGAGTCTGCAGGGAGGGGTGAGCAGTTCTTC.

The chain recombines TRBV7-2 with TRBJ2-1, with 9 positions matching TRBD2. This CDR3 region has 14 residues. Trimming removed 5 bases from V and 7 bases from J; junction bases left unmatched: 6. CDR1 is SGHTA and CDR2 is FQGNSA in the germline V gene. CDR3 sequence (DNA): TGTGCCAGCAGCGGTAGCGGGAGTAGGAATGAGCAGTTCTTC. This translates into CASSGSGSRNEQFF.

This clonotype was recorded many times. CDR3 loop: CASSQRYGQDPTGELFF. The CDR3 DNA reads TGCGCCAGCAGCCAACGTTACGGACAGGATCCCACCGGGGAGCTGTTTTTT. The chain is built from TRBV4-3 and TRBJ2-2; 7 positions match TRBD1. This CDR3 is built from 17 residues. With 2 bases clipped from V and 4 bases from J, the junction kept 10 bases outside the gene matches. The germline V gene has CDR1 LGHNA and CDR2 YSLEER.

The sample holds a few counts of this clonotype. The V and J genes are TRBV7-6 and TRBJ2-2, with a tentative D call TRBD2 (6 bases). The V gene's germline CDR1 is SGHVS and CDR2 FNYEAQ. Trimming cost V 1 base and J 2 bases, with 11 bases left between them. This CDR3 comprises 16 residues. The DNA for the CDR3 is TGTGCCAGCAGCTTAGAAGGTAGCGGCAACACCGGGGAGCTGTTTTTT. This sequence encodes CASSLEGSGNTGELFF.